The subject of this entry is one T cell receptor beta chain. The clone's antigen remains unknown. No base-level quality is on record; no much larger clone is a single base apart. Systemically healthy Caucasian individuals from Russia, around 38 in total and aged about 6 to 95 years, were included as donors. Ten milliliters of peripheral blood were drawn from each donor into EDTA-treated Vacutainer tubes. Ficoll-Paque density-gradient centrifugation was used to isolate PBMCs, with at least 6.5 million per sample. Trizol reagent was used to extract total RNA from PBMCs, with at least 5 micrograms per sample. The percentages of naive CD45RAhigh/CD27high T cells were determined by flow cytometry on a PBMC aliquot from every donor. These data are taken from a study of blood T cells in healthy people across ages (dated by TCRdb to 2013 to 2016). For the wider study: In model experiments, template switching captured about one uniquely barcoded TCR beta cDNA molecule for every two T cells. The study analyzed two additional independent replicas of 1 million unique cDNA reads from the same blood draw for two donors, one aged 18 to 30 and one aged 80 or older. The study measured age-related changes in TCR beta repertoire diversity using deep sequencing normalized with unique cDNA molecular identifiers. Donors were grouped into four age groups: young (average about 15 years), middle-aged (39), aged (about 59) and long-lived (less than 85). To avoid experimental bias, donors of different ages were distributed randomly across sequencing lanes.

Receptor libraries were prepared by 5' RACE. TCRdb lists the instrument as Illumina HiSeq 2500. A second roughly 6 to 12 cycle PCR used a sample-barcoded 5' primer and a J-beta primer mix. Each TCR beta cDNA molecule received a unique molecular identifier from a template-switch 5' adaptor carrying 12 random nucleotides. Each sample yielded at least 3 million CDR3-containing paired-end reads. First-strand cDNA was synthesized from all RNA with the Mint cDNA synthesis kit, primed by a TRBC-specific oligonucleotide. Following uracil-DNA glycosylase treatment, a first 18-cycle PCR with universal primers M1SS and BC2_uni_R was performed on all cDNA. From the authors' description of their analysis: Normalization of each sample was performed by random selection of 1 million high-quality reads, each carrying a distinct molecular identifier. Instead of being binned into consensus sequences, reads that shared molecular identifiers were thrown out. MiTCR, set to a Q25 quality threshold and the strictest error-elimination algorithm, was used for CDR3 identification, clonotype clustering and error correction. A nonparametric unseen species model with Euler transformation was used to estimate a lower bound on total TCR beta diversity. In-frame beta chains were kept once TCRdb had trimmed the public reads at Q25 with fastp and called clones with MiXCR. Entries that share a CDR3 protein sequence are merged under the most common genes and DNA. The V and J calls here are based on TCRdb, not the publication. For this sample the table gives over 600,000 distinct CDR3 sequences, of which roughly 43% were detected only once. The ten largest clonotypes hold about 30% of the sample.

V ends up 2 bases short and J 6 bases short, with an unmatched junction base count of 11. Inclusive of the bounding cysteine and phenylalanine, the CDR3 is 17 residues long. Here the CDR3 DNA is all that survives: 51 bases in frame from base 1. As encoded in the germline V gene, CDR1 is SGHTA while CDR2 is FQGNSA. The full study reports these points: Donor CMV infection status was unknown, potentially confounding age-related changes in expanded clonotypes. Compared with the aged group, more naive CD4+ T cells, fewer expanded clones and increased TCR diversity were shown by the long-lived group, suggesting age selection. Estimates of total diversity based on one million sequenced T cells were considered lower bounds and underestimates. A strong correlation was found between observed TCR beta diversity and the percentage of naive T cells measured by flow cytometry. As age increased, observed TCR beta diversity per million T cells dropped in a roughly linear way, and a significant reduction was already evident by age approximately 40. Since profiling was done on bulk unsorted PBMCs, naive and antigen-experienced compartments could not be conclusively compared.

The clonotype was recovered from a man at least 80 years old in good health. Sequencing used blood. The sequence is built from TRBV7-2 and TRBJ2-2; TRBD2 aligns with 8 central bases. The DNA sequence reads TGTGCCAGCAGCTTACTAAAAGGGACTAGAAGTCCCGGGGAGCTGTTTTTT. This translates into CASSLLKGTRSPGELFF.